Below, one T cell receptor (beta chain) is given with its context. TCRdb re-analysed the 5' RACE reads in MiXCR, keeping a single row per CDR3 protein. Of hundreds of thousands of distinct CDR3 sequences in the sample, 15% to 25% were seen once. The length of the CDR3 is 13 residues. This specimen comes from a study of CD8 T cells in ankylosing spondylitis. The sample taken for sequencing was blood, either unsorted or a sorted T cell fraction (not recorded which). The sequence was collected from a male donor with ankylosing spondylitis or in good health (not recorded which). This chain connects TRBV12-3 or TRBV12-4 to TRBJ2-3; maybe TRBD2 (6 bases). The CDR3 nucleotides are TGTGACTGGGGCGGGGCCCCCACAGATACGCAGTATTTT. This encodes CDWGGAPTDTQYF.